What follows describes a single T cell receptor beta chain. The antigen is undetermined. This CDR3 has 14 residues. The V gene end was trimmed by 5 bases and the J gene end by 8 bases; junction bases not matched to a gene: 7. Per germline, CDR1 MDHEN and CDR2 SYDVKM. cDNA prepared by RNA extraction and subsequent reverse transcription served as the template for sequencing. Generated by immunoSEQ multiplex PCR, the TCRdb table keeps only in-frame clones and is missing some. The table shows about 200,000 clones, with approximately 57% occurring only once. The sample belongs to a study of CD8+ T cells in alopecia areata. For the study at large: In an open-label trial, patients got 5 to 10 mg tofacitinib twice daily.

The treatment was: oral pan-JAK inhibitor, 5-10 mg twice daily. Study findings and constraints: The presence of one nonresponder keeps the tie between baseline CD8+ expansion and response uncertain. Scalp repertoires also include resident alphabeta T cells from normal skin. In scalp and blood during tofacitinib, many expanded lesional clones persisted.

This TCR was recovered from a human donor with alopecia areata. This rearrangement joins TRBV28 to TRBJ1-4; 8 nucleotides line up with TRBD1. Sequenced material: CD4+ T cells sorted from blood, taken at week 24, from a patient treated with tofacitinib. The CDR3 region is CASSEDRVVEKLFF. The CDR3, as DNA: TGTGCCAGCAGTGAGGACAGGGTGGTCGAAAAACTGTTTTTT. Combining the CDR3 with reference TRBV28 and TRBJ1-4 gives the whole variable domain DVKVTQSSRYLVKRTGEKVFLECVQDMDHENMFWYRQDPGLGLRLIYFSYDVKMKEKGDIPEGYSVSREKKERFSLILESASTNQTSMYLCASSEDRVVEKLFFGSGTQLSVL.